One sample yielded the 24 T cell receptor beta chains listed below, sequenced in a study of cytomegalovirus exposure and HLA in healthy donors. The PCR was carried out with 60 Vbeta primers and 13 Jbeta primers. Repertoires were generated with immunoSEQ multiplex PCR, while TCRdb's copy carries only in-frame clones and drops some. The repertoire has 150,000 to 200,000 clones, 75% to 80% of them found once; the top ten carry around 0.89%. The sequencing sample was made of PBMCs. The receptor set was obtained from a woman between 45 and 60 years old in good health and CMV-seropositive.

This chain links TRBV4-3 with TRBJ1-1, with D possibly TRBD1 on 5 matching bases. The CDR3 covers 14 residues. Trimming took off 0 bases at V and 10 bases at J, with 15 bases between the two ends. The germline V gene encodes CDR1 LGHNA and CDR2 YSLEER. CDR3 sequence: CASSQDLFSRVAFF. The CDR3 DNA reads TGCGCCAGCAGCCAAGATTTGTTTTCCAGGGTAGCTTTCTTT.

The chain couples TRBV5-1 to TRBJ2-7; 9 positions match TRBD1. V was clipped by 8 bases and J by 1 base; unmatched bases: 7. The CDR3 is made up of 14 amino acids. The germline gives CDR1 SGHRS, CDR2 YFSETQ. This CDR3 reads CARAGTGFSYEQYF. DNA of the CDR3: TGCGCCAGGGCCGGGACAGGGTTTTCCTACGAGCAGTACTTC.

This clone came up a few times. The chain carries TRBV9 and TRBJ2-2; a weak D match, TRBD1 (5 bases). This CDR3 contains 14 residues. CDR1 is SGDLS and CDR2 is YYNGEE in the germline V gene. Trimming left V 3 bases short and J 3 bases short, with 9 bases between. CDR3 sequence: CASSGPTDTGELFF. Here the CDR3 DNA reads TGTGCCAGCAGCGGTCCGACAGACACCGGGGAGCTGTTTTTT.

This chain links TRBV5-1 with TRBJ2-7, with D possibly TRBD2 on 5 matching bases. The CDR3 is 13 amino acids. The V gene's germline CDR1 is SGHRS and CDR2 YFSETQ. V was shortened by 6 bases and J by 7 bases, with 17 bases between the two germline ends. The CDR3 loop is CASNRERTGEQYF. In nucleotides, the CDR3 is TGCGCCAGCAATCGAGAGCGGACGGGGGAGCAGTACTTC.

In DNA form, the CDR3 reads TGTGCCAGGAAAATGGGGCTAGCGGATTTAAGCTCCTACGAGCAGTACTTC. It encodes CARKMGLADLSSYEQYF. The gene calls are TRBV7-9 and TRBJ2-7, with 7 bases lining up with TRBD2. Germline lookup yields CDR1 SEHNR and CDR2 FQNEAQ (reference sequence). Trimming removed 9 bases from V and 0 bases from J; junction bases left unmatched: 17. The CDR3 has 17 amino acids.

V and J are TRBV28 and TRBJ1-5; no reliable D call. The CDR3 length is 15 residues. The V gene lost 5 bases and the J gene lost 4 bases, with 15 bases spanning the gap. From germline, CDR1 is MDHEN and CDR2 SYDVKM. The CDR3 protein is CASSRRGRRNQPQHF. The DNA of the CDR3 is TGTGCCAGCAGTAGAAGAGGGAGGAGGAATCAGCCCCAGCATTTT.

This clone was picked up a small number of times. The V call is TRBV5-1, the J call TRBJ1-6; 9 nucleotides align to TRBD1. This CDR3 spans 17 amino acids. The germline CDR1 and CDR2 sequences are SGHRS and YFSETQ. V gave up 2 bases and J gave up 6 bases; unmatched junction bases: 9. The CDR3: CASSFAGDREFNSPLHF. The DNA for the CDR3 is TGCGCCAGCAGCTTCGCGGGGGACAGGGAATTTAATTCACCCCTCCACTTT.

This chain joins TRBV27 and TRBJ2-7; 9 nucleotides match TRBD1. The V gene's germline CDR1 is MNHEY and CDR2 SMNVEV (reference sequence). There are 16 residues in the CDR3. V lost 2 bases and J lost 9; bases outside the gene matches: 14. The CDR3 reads CASSLRSPGQGLLQYF. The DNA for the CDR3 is TGTGCCAGCAGTTTACGTAGCCCGGGACAGGGTTTATTGCAGTACTTC.

In DNA form, the CDR3 reads TGTGCCAGTCTAGCGGGAGCAGGCTACGAGCAGTACTTC. This gives the protein CASLAGAGYEQYF. The chain employs TRBV27 and TRBJ2-7, with 10 bases that match TRBD2. V lost 9 bases, J lost 3 bases, and 5 bases stayed unmatched. The CDR3 runs 13 residues. Germline CDR1 MNHEY, CDR2 SMNVEV (reference sequence).

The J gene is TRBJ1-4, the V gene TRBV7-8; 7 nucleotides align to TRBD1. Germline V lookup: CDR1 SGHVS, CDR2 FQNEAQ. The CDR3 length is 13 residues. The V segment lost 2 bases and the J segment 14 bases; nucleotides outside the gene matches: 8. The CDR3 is CASSLYRGTRLFF. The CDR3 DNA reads TGTGCCAGCAGCTTATACAGGGGTACGAGGCTGTTTTTT.

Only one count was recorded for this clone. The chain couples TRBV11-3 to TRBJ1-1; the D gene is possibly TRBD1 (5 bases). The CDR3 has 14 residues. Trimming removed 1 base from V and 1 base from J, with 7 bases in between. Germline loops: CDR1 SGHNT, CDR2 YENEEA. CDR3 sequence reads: CASSLGQGNTEAFF. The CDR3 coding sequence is TGTGCCAGCAGCTTAGGGCAGGGGAACACTGAAGCTTTCTTT.

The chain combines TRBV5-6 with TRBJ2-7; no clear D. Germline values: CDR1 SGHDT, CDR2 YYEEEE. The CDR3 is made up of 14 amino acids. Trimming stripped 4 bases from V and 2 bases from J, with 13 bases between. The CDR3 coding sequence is TGTGCCAGCAGCACCCCGACTGGAACCTACGAGCAGTACTTC. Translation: CASSTPTGTYEQYF.

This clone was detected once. The CDR3, as DNA: TGTGCCATCAGTGCTGGACAGGGAACTATCACAGATACGCAGTATTTT. It is translated as CAISAGQGTITDTQYF. The chain uses TRBV10-3 and TRBJ2-3, with 8 bases fitting TRBD1. This CDR3 is built from 16 residues. J lost 2 bases, V lost 4 bases, and 8 bases had no gene match. Looked up from germline, CDR1 is ENHRY and CDR2 is SYGVKD.

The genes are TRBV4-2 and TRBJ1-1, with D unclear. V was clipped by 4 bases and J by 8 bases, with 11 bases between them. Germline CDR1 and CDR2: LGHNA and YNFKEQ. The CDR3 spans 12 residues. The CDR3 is CASSLDGFEAFF. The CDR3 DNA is TGTGCCAGCAGCCTTGACGGGTTCGAAGCTTTCTTT.

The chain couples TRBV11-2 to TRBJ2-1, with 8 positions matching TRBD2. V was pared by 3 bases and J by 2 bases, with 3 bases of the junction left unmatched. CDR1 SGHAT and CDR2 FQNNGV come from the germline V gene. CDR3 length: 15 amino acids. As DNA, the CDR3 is TGTGCCAGCAGCTTCCCGGGACTAGCCTACAATGAGCAGTTCTTC. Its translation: CASSFPGLAYNEQFF.

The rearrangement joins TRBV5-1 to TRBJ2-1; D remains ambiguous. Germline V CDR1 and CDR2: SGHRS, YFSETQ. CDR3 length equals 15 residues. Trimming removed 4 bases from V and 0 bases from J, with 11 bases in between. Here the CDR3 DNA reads TGCGCCAGCAGCCCTACGCCAAGCTCCTACAATGAGCAGTTCTTC. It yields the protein CASSPTPSSYNEQFF.

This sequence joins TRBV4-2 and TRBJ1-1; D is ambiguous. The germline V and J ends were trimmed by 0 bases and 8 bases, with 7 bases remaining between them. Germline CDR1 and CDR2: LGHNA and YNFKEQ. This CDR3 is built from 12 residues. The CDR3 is CASSQDRREAFF. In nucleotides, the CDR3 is TGTGCCAGCAGCCAAGATCGTCGGGAAGCTTTCTTT.

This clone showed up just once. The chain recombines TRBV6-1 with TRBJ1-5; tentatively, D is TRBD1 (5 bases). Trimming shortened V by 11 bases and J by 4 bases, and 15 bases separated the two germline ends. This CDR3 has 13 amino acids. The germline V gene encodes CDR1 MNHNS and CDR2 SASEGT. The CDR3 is CASRGGGNQPQHF. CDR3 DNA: TGTGCCTCCCGCGGGGGGGGAAATCAGCCCCAGCATTTT.

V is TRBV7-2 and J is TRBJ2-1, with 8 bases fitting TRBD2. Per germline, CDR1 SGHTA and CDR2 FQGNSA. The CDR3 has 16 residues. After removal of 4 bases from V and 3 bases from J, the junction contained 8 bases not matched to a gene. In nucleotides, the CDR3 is TGTGCCAGCAGCTCCTACAGCGGGGGTGGCTACAATGAGCAGTTCTTC. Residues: CASSSYSGGGYNEQFF.

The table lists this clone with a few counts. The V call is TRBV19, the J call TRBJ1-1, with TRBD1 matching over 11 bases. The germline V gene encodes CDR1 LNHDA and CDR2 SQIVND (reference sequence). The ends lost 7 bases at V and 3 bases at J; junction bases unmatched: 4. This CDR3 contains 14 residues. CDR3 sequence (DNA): TGTGCCAGTATCTTGGACAGGGGGCACACTGAAGCTTTCTTT. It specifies CASILDRGHTEAFF.

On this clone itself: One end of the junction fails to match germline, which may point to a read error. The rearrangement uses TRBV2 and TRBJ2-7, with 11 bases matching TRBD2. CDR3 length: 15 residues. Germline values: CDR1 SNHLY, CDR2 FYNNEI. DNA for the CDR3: TGTGCCAGCATGGAAAATAGCGGGGGGGCGTACGAGCAGTGCTTC. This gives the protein CASMENSGGAYEQCF.

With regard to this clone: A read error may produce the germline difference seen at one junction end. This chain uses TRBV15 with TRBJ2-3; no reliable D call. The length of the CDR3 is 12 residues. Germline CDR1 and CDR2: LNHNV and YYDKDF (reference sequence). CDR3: CATSRDTDSQYF. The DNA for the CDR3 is TGTGCCACCAGCAGAGATACAGATTCGCAGTATTTT.

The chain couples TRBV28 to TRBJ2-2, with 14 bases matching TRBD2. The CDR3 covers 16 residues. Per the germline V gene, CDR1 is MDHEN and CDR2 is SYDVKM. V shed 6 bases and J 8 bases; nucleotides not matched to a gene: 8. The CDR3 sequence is CASSRRLAGGKGELFF. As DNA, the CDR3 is TGTGCCAGCAGCCGCAGACTAGCGGGGGGGAAGGGGGAGCTGTTTTTT. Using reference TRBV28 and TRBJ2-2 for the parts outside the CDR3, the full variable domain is DVKVTQSSRYLVKRTGEKVFLECVQDMDHENMFWYRQDPGLGLRLIYFSYDVKMKEKGDIPEGYSVSREKKERFSLILESASTNQTSMYLCASSRRLAGGKGELFFGEGSRLTVL.

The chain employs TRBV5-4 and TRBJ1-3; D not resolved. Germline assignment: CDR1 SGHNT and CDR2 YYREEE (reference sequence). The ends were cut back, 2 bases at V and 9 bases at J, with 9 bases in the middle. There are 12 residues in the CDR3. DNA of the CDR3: TGTGCCAGCAGCTTTTCGTCCGGCACCATATATTTT. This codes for CASSFSSGTIYF.